The entry below describes one T cell receptor beta chain. This clonotype was observed at least ten times. No antigen is known for it. Per-nucleotide qualities are absent, and no much larger clonotype sits a single base away. This sample was taken from a study of breast tumors, draining lymph nodes, adjacent tissues (TCRdb year 2016). In the study overall: The study compared TCR beta repertoires across tumor, adjacent nontumor tissue and axillary lymph nodes from breast cancer patients. The study aimed to assess the relationships and possible T-cell exchange between tumor, surrounding tissue and draining lymph node repertoires in human breast cancer. The paper as a whole reports these results and caveats: A scenario in which most tumor T cells derive from the lymph node and then expand within tumor tissue was judged to be consistent with the data. The similarity between tumor and nontumor tissue repertoires was significantly greater in luminal-like breast cancer than in basal-like breast cancer. The conclusion that tumor T cells originate in lymph nodes was presented as consistent with a hypothesis rather than as directly demonstrated. Tumors showed preferential V and J gene usage, and their T-cell repertoire diversity fell below that of lymph nodes yet above that of nontumor tissue.

V is shortened by 2 bases, J by 4 bases, and the region joining them spans 11 bases. The germline V gene yields SGHTA for CDR1 and FQGNSA for CDR2. The CDR3 numbers 14 residues from cysteine through phenylalanine. Just CDR3 DNA is preserved here, 42 bases in frame from base 1. Sequencing took place on an Illumina HiSeq 2000. Multiplex PCR amplification was used to build the TCR beta chain libraries. High-throughput sequencing was used to analyze the amplified TCR beta chain products. Clones were called with MiXCR by TCRdb after fastp trimmed the public reads at Q25, and only in-frame beta chains were retained. Each entry merges the rows of one CDR3 protein and shows their most common DNA and genes. The table for this sample lists 150,000 to 200,000 distinct CDR3 sequences; 33% of them were counted only once. The ten top clones hold about 4% of the sample. Lymph node samples came from the axillary draining lymph nodes of breast cancer patients.

The specimen sequenced was axillary lymph node tissue. The receptor chain draws on TRBV7-2 and TRBJ1-1; a tentative D call is TRBD1 (5 bases match). The receptor comes from a female donor with breast cancer. Some clones in this sample may be carry-over from other donors' samples. The CDR3 region: CASSLPPGGTEAFF. The nucleotide sequence is TGTGCCAGCAGCTTACCTCCGGGGGGCACTGAAGCTTTCTTT.